These 9 T cell receptor beta chains came from one sample sequenced in a study of blood T cell repertoires in COVID-19. Assay used: immunoSEQ multiplex PCR; TCRdb lists only in-frame clones, some missing. The sample gives roughly 390,000 clones, roughly 85% of which show up once; 3% to 4.5% is in the top ten. Sequences were obtained from peripheral blood. These receptors were collected from a woman between 18 and 30 years old with acute or convalescent COVID-19.

The CDR3 DNA follows: TGTGCCAGCAGCCTTTCTCGGGTGGGAGAGACCCAGTACTTC. This encodes CASSLSRVGETQYF. This sequence joins TRBV3-1 (or the pseudogene TRBV3-2) and TRBJ2-5, with D uncertain. This CDR3 is 14 amino acids long. V lost 4 bases to trimming and J lost 4 bases, with 13 bases between them. CDR1 is LGHDT, CDR2 YNNKEL, per germline (reference sequence).

A word on this clone: Distinct nucleotide sequences in the sample also encode this CDR3. The chain recombines TRBV30 with TRBJ2-7; TRBD1 matches 7 bases. The CDR3 loop spans 12 amino acids. V lost 1 base and J lost 3; bases outside the gene matches: 0. Germline-derived CDR1 and CDR2 are GTSNPN and SVGIG (reference sequence). As DNA, the CDR3 is TGTGCCTGGAGTGGACAGGGCTACGAGCAGTACTTC. It specifies CAWSGQGYEQYF.

The chain carries TRBV2 and TRBJ2-7, with 10 positions matching TRBD2. Germline V lookup: CDR1 SNHLY, CDR2 FYNNEI. Germline trimming cut 7 bases from V and 2 bases from J; bases unmatched to any gene: 8. This CDR3 has 15 amino acids. This CDR3 is CASTDRLAGTYEQYF. The CDR3 bases are TGTGCCAGCACCGACCGACTAGCGGGTACCTACGAGCAGTACTTC. The full variable domain, its missing parts supplied by reference TRBV2 and TRBJ2-7, is EPEVTQTPSHQVTQMGQEVILRCVPISNHLYFYWYRQILGQKVEFLVSFYNNEISEKSEIFDDQFSVERPDGSNFTLKIRSTKLEDSAMYFCASTDRLAGTYEQYFGPGTRLTVT.

This clone was picked up one time. The chain joins TRBV6-5 to TRBJ1-6; D is perhaps TRBD1 (5 bases). V was trimmed by 6 bases and J by 6 bases, leaving 12 bases between them. Germline loops: CDR1 MNHEY, CDR2 SVGAGI. The CDR3 length is 14 residues. CDR3 coding DNA: TGTGCCAGCAGCCCAGGGTTCGCTAATTCACCCCTCCACTTT. Its translation is CASSPGFANSPLHF.

This clone was picked up a small number of times. The V call is TRBV1, the J call TRBJ1-5. TRBV1 corresponds to a pseudogene. The CDR3 is made up of 15 amino acids. The CDR3 protein is CTSSQAPRNNQPQHF. In DNA form, the CDR3 reads TGCACCAGCAGCCAAGCGCCGCGAAACAATCAGCCCCAGCATTTT.

V gene TRBV5-1 combines with J gene TRBJ1-2, with 8 bases identical to TRBD1. CDR1 is SGHRS, CDR2 YFSETQ, per germline. The V gene end was trimmed by 4 bases and the J gene end by 8 bases; junction bases not matched to a gene: 7. The CDR3 covers 13 residues. The CDR3 DNA reads as TGCGCCAGCAGCCCGCGGACAGGGTACGGCTACACCTTC. It translates to CASSPRTGYGYTF.

The V call is TRBV18, the J call TRBJ2-7; TRBD1 agrees at 7 bases. Germline V gives CDR1 KGHSH, CDR2 LQKENI. This CDR3 comprises 14 residues. Trimming removed 6 bases from V and 0 bases from J; junction bases left unmatched: 5. In DNA form, the CDR3 reads TGTGCCAGCTCGCCCGGGACAGTCTCCTACGAGCAGTACTTC. Its protein product is CASSPGTVSYEQYF.

V gene TRBV7-9 combines with J gene TRBJ2-3, with a tentative D call TRBD2 (6 bases). V was clipped by 5 bases and J by 1 base, with 13 bases between them. This CDR3 is 15 amino acids long. Germline CDR1 and CDR2: SEHNR and FQNEAQ (reference sequence). The CDR3 here is CASSTIPGGTDTQYF. The CDR3 DNA reads TGTGCCAGCAGCACCATCCCGGGGGGCACAGATACGCAGTATTTT.

Only one count was recorded for this clone. The chain uses TRBV6-5 and TRBJ2-2; 8 nucleotides match TRBD1. Germline assignment: CDR1 MNHEY and CDR2 SVGAGI. V lost 6 bases, J lost 5 bases, and 2 bases stayed unmatched. The CDR3 has 13 amino acids. For the CDR3, the DNA is TGTGCCAGCAGGGACAGGGAAACCGGGGAGCTGTTTTTT. Amino acids: CASRDRETGELFF.